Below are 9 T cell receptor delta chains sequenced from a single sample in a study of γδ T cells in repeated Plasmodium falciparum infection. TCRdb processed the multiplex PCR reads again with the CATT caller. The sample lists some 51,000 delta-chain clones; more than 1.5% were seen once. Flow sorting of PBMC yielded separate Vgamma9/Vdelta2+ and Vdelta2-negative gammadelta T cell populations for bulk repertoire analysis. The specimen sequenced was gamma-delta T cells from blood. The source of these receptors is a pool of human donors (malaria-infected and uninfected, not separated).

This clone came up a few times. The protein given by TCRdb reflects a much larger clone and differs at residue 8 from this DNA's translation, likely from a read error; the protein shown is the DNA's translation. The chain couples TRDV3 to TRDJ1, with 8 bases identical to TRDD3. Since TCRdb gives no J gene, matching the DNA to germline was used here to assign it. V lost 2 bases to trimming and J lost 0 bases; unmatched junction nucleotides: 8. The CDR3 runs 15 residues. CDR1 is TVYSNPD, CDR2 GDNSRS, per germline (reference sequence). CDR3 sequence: CAFYLGIPNTDKLIF. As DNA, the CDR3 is TGTGCCTTTTACCTGGGGATACCCAACACCGATAAACTCATCTTT. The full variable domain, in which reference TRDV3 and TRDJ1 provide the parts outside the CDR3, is CDKVTQSSPDQTVASGSEVVLLCTYDTVYSNPDLFWYRIRPDYSFQFVFYGDNSRSEGADFTQGRFSVKHILTQKAFHLVISPVRTEDSATYYCAFYLGIPNTDKLIFGKGTRVTVEP.

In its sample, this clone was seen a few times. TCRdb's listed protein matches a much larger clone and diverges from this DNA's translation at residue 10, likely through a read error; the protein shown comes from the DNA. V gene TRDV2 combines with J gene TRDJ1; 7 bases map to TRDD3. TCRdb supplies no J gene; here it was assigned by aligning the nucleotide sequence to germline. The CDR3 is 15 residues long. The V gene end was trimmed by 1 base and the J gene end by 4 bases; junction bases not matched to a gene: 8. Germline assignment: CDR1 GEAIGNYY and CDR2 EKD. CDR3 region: CACDTKGGSIDKLIF. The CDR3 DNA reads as TGTGCCTGTGACACAAAGGGGGGATCCATCGATAAACTCATCTTT.

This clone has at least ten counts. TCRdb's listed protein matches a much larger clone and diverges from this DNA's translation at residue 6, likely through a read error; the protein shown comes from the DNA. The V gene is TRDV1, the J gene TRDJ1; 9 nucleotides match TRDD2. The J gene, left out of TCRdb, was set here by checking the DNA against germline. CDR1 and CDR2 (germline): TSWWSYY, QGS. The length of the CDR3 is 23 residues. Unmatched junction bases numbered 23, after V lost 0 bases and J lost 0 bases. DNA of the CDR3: TGTGCTCTTGGGGAACTCCATCACCTTCCTACAAGTACTGGTCGAAAATACACCGATAAACTCATCTTT. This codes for CALGELHHLPTSTGRKYTDKLIF.

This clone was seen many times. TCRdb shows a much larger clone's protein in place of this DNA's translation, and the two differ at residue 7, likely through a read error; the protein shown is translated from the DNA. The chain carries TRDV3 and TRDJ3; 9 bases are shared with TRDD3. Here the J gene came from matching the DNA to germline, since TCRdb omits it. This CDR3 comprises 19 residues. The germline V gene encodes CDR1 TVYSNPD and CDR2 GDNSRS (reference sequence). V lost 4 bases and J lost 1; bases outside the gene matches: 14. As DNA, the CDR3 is TGTGCCTCACCCACATACAGGGGATACGCTTCCTGGGACACCCGACAGATGTTTTTC. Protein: CASPTYRGYASWDTRQMFF.

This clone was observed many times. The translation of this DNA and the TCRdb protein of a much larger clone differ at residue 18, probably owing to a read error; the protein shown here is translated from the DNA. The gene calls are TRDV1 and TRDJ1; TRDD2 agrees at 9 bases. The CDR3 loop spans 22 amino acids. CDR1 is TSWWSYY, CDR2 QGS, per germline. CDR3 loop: CALGGPAFLRNWGWRYTNKLIF. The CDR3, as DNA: TGTGCTCTTGGGGGTCCCGCCTTCCTACGAAACTGGGGATGGAGGTACACCAATAAACTCATCTTT.

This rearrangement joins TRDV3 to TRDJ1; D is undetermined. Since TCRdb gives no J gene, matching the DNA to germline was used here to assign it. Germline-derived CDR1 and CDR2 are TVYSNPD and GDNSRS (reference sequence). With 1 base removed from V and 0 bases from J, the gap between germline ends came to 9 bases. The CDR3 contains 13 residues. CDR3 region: CAFKLPYTDKLIF. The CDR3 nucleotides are TGTGCCTTTAAACTACCGTACACCGATAAACTCATCTTT.

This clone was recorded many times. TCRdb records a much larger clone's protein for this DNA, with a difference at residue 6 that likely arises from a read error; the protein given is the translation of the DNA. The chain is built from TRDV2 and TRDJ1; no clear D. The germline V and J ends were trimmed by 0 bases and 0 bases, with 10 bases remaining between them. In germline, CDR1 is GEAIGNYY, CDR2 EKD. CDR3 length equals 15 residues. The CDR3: CACDTMSSHTDKLIF. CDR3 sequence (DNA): TGTGCCTGTGACACCATGTCCTCCCACACCGATAAACTCATCTTT.

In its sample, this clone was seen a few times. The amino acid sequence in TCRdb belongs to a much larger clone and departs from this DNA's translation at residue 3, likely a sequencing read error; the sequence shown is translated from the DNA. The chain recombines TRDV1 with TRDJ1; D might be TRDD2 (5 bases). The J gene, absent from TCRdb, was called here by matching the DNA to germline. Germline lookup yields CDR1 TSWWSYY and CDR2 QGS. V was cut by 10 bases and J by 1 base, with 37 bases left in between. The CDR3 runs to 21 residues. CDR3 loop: CAPFPNPIMPYPPYGTDKLIF. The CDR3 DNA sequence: TGTGCTCCTTTTCCGAATCCTATTATGCCATACCCACCGTACGGCACCGATAAACTCATCTTT.

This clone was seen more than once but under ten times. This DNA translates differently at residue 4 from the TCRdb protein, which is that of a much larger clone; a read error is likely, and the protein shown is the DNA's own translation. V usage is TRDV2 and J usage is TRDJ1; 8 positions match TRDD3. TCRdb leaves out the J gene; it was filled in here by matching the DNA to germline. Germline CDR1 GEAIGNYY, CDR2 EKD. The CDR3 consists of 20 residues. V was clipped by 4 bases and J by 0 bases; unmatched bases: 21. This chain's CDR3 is CACEGVPPSGGPDYTDKLIF. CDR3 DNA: TGTGCCTGTGAAGGAGTGCCCCCCTCTGGGGGACCCGACTACACCGATAAACTCATCTTT.